This passage covers 19 T cell receptor beta chains from one sample sequenced in a study of Ad26.COV2.S vaccination and SARS-CoV-2 variants. The protocol was immunoSEQ multiplex PCR, while the TCRdb copy is restricted to in-frame clones and leaves out a portion. Of a few hundred thousand clones in the sample, roughly four fifths are singletons; the top ten hold around 7.3%. Treatment in this sample: 15 to 20 received Ad26.COV2.S at low or high dose, single or two shots; 5 received placebo; per-sample allocation not given. Repertoires come from day 63 after the first vaccine or placebo injection. Here the sequenced sample was peripheral blood, taken in a trial of Ad26.COV2.S vaccine versus placebo. The receptors were gathered from a person aged 18-65 years who received the Ad26.COV2.S COVID-19 vaccine or a placebo.

This clone was counted ten times or more. The rearrangement links TRBV25-1 to TRBJ1-6, with D unclear. CDR1 and CDR2 (germline): MGHDK, SYGVNS. Trimming removed 1 base at V and 0 bases at J, with 4 bases between. This CDR3 comprises 15 residues. The CDR3 loop is CASSEWSSYNSPLHF. CDR3 nucleotide sequence: TGTGCCAGCAGTGAATGGAGCTCCTATAATTCACCCCTCCACTTT.

The rearrangement joins TRBV7-6 to TRBJ1-4, with D unresolved. CDR1 SGHVS and CDR2 FNYEAQ come from the germline V gene. The CDR3 is 15 residues long. V lost 5 bases and J 3 bases, leaving 13 bases between the germline ends. CDR3 DNA: TGTGCCAGCAGCCCAGGAAGTCCGGCTAATGAAAAACTGTTTTTT. Encoded protein: CASSPGSPANEKLFF.

J is TRBJ1-4 and V is TRBV2, with 9 nucleotides matching TRBD1. This CDR3 contains 14 residues. The germline V gene encodes CDR1 SNHLY and CDR2 FYNNEI. V lost 7 bases and J lost 8; bases outside the gene matches: 8. CDR3 residues: CASNPGQGSEKLFF. CDR3 DNA sequence: TGTGCCAGCAACCCCGGACAGGGGAGCGAAAAACTGTTTTTT.

The chain employs TRBV28 and TRBJ1-1; D possibly corresponds to TRBD1 (5 bases). V was pared by 2 bases and J by 6 bases, with 7 bases between. This CDR3 spans 12 amino acids. Germline loops: CDR1 MDHEN, CDR2 SYDVKM. The CDR3 is CASSLMGAEAFF. The CDR3, as DNA: TGTGCCAGCAGTTTAATGGGGGCTGAAGCTTTCTTT.

The V call is TRBV6-1, the J call TRBJ2-7, with TRBD2 matching 12 bases. Unmatched junction bases numbered 13, after V lost 4 bases and J lost 3 bases. Per germline, CDR1 MNHNS and CDR2 SASEGT. The CDR3 has 18 amino acids. CDR3 region: CASSATLGTSGRIYEQYF. The DNA for the CDR3 is TGTGCCAGCAGTGCCACTCTAGGGACTAGCGGGCGGATCTACGAGCAGTACTTC.

This chain links TRBV7-9 with TRBJ1-2; a possible D gene is TRBD1 (5 bases). The germline gives CDR1 SEHNR, CDR2 FQNEAQ (reference sequence). The CDR3 extends over 14 amino acids. V was trimmed by 5 bases and J by 4 bases, leaving 14 bases between them. The CDR3 coding sequence is TGTGCCAGCAGCATAGGGGATGGGAGCTATGGCTACACCTTC. Translating it yields CASSIGDGSYGYTF.

The chain recombines TRBV12-3 or TRBV12-4 with TRBJ2-7; D is unclear. The CDR3 sequence is 12 residues long. Trimming removed 5 bases from V and 7 bases from J, with 12 bases in between. CDR3 coding DNA: TGTGCCAGCAGTCATACATTTTGGGAGCAGTACTTC. This translates into CASSHTFWEQYF.

Only one count was recorded for this clone. The chain couples TRBV2 to TRBJ1-1; D is ambiguous. The CDR3 sequence is 16 residues long. Germline lookup yields CDR1 SNHLY and CDR2 FYNNEI. Between the trimmed V and J ends, which lost 7 bases and 0 bases, there was a span of 18 bases. The CDR3 DNA sequence: TGTGCCAGCACTAGAGCCACAGAAATAATGAACACTGAAGCTTTCTTT. It translates to CASTRATEIMNTEAFF.

This chain links TRBV12-3 or TRBV12-4 with TRBJ2-2, with D uncertain. V was shortened by 6 bases and J by 1 base, with 6 bases between the two germline ends. The CDR3 consists of 13 residues. CDR3 nucleotides: TGTGCCAGCAGGTTGATGAACACCGGGGAGCTGTTTTTT. Amino acids: CASRLMNTGELFF.

The V and J genes are TRBV6-5 and TRBJ1-3; D might be TRBD1 (5 bases). Trimming removed 0 bases at V and 9 bases at J, with 18 bases between. CDR3 length equals 16 residues. Germline assignment: CDR1 MNHEY and CDR2 SVGAGI. CDR3 sequence: CASSYSMTAGEGTIYF. Written as DNA, the CDR3 is TGTGCCAGCAGTTACTCCATGACAGCGGGGGAAGGCACCATATATTTT.

This chain uses TRBV4-3 with TRBJ2-3; 8 bases match TRBD2. The CDR3 sequence is 18 residues long. Germline V gives CDR1 LGHNA, CDR2 YSLEER. V trimming: 0 bases; J trimming: 6 bases; junction bases outside the gene matches: 14. DNA of the CDR3: TGCGCCAGCAGCCAAGATTATCGAGCGGGGGCCATCGTGGATACGCAGTATTTT. Translating gives CASSQDYRAGAIVDTQYF.

This clone showed up just once. This chain links TRBV3-1 (or the pseudogene TRBV3-2) with TRBJ1-1; 10 nucleotides line up with TRBD1. From germline, CDR1 is LGHDT and CDR2 YNNKEL (reference sequence). The CDR3 has 16 residues. The V gene end was trimmed by 6 bases and the J gene end by 5 bases; junction bases not matched to a gene: 12. CDR3 sequence (DNA): TGTGCCAGCAGGCACCGGGACAGGGGCAGAAGAACTGAAGCTTTCTTT. It is translated as CASRHRDRGRRTEAFF.

The chain links TRBV18 to TRBJ1-1; the match to TRBD1 covers 8 bases. The germline gives CDR1 KGHSH, CDR2 LQKENI. V was pared by 4 bases and J by 2 bases, with 3 bases of the junction left unmatched. This CDR3 has 14 residues. The CDR3 DNA sequence: TGTGCCAGCTCACAAGGACAGGGTAACACTGAAGCTTTCTTT. This translates into CASSQGQGNTEAFF.

V usage is TRBV27 and J usage is TRBJ1-1, with D unresolved. From germline, CDR1 is MNHEY and CDR2 SMNVEV (reference sequence). V lost 4 bases to trimming and J lost 5 bases, with 14 bases between them. The CDR3 loop spans 14 amino acids. In DNA, the CDR3 is TGTGCCAGCAGTTCCAATAGACGAGGGACTGAAGCTTTCTTT. This gives the protein CASSSNRRGTEAFF.

The chain is built from TRBV7-2 and TRBJ1-2; 9 positions agree with TRBD1. Germline CDR1 and CDR2: SGHTA and FQGNSA. This CDR3 has 16 amino acids. The J segment lost 2 bases and the V segment lost 5 bases, leaving 9 bases of the junction unmatched. CDR3 loop: CASSIPTGGLNYGYTF. CDR3 in DNA: TGTGCCAGCAGCATTCCGACAGGGGGGCTAAACTATGGCTACACCTTC.

This clone came up a few times. This CDR3 is also generated by other DNA sequences in the sample. The chain joins TRBV27 to TRBJ1-1; no clear D gene. Trimming stripped 0 bases from V and 4 bases from J, with 6 bases between. This CDR3 has 13 amino acids. Per germline, CDR1 MNHEY and CDR2 SMNVEV (reference sequence). CDR3 nucleotide sequence: TGTGCCAGCAGTTTATCCGGATCCACTGAAGCTTTCTTT. It translates to CASSLSGSTEAFF.

The J gene is TRBJ2-7, the V gene TRBV18; 10 positions match TRBD2. Germline V gene data show CDR1 as KGHSH and CDR2 as LQKENI. The CDR3 covers 14 residues. V lost 4 bases, J lost 3 bases, and 3 bases stayed unmatched. CDR3 residues: CASSQREGIYEQYF. DNA for the CDR3: TGTGCCAGCTCACAGCGGGAGGGGATCTACGAGCAGTACTTC. Complete variable domain (other parts from reference TRBV18 and TRBJ2-7): NAGVMQNPRHLVRRRGQEARLRCSPMKGHSHVYWYRQLPEEGLKFMVYLQKENIIDESGMPKERFSAEFPKEGPSILRIQQVVRGDSAAYFCASSQREGIYEQYFGPGTRLTVT.

J is TRBJ2-3 and V is TRBV10-3, with 9 bases that match TRBD2. V lost 4 bases and J lost 4; bases outside the gene matches: 12. Germline loops: CDR1 ENHRY, CDR2 SYGVKD. The CDR3 has 17 residues. The CDR3 spells CAISGSTSGHASDTQYF. DNA for the CDR3: TGTGCCATCAGTGGGTCGACTAGCGGCCATGCTTCAGATACGCAGTATTTT.

With regard to this clone: The DNA is left out, because the CDR3 cannot be placed on it with certainty; the CDR3 is given as TCRdb lists it. CDR3 loop: CASSSLTELTPGSCFF. The genes are TRBV7-9 and TRBJ2-2. The germline V gene encodes CDR1 SEHNR and CDR2 FQNEAQ (reference sequence). The CDR3 length is 16 residues, termini included.